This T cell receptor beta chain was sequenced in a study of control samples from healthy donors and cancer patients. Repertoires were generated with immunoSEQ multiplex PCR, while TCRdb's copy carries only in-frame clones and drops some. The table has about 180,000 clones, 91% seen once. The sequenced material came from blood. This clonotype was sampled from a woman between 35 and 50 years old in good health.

The CDR3 loop is CASSRQGTGVNEKLFF. The DNA of the CDR3 is TGCGCCAGCAGCCGCCAAGGGACAGGCGTCAATGAAAAACTGTTTTTT. The chain carries TRBV4-1 and TRBJ1-4, with TRBD1 identical over 8 bases. Looked up from germline, CDR1 is MGHRA and CDR2 is YSYEKL. V dropped 4 bases and J dropped 5; count of bases not matched to a gene: 9. This CDR3 region has 16 residues.